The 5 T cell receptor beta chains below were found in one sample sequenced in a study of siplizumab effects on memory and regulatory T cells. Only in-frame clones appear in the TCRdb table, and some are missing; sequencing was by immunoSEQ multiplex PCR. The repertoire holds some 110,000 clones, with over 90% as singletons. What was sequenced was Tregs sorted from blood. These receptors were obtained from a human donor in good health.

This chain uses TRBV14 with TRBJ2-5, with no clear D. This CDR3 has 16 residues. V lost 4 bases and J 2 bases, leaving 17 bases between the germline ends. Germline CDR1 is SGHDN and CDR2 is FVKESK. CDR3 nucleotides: TGTGCCAGCAGCCGTATCACCCCCCTCAGTCAAGAGACCCAGTACTTC. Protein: CASSRITPLSQETQYF.

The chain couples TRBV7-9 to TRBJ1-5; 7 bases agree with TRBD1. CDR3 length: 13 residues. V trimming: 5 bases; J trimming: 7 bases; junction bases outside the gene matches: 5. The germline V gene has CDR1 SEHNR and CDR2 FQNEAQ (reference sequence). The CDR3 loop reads CASSRQGDQPQHF. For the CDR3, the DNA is TGTGCCAGCAGCCGGCAGGGGGACCAGCCCCAGCATTTT.

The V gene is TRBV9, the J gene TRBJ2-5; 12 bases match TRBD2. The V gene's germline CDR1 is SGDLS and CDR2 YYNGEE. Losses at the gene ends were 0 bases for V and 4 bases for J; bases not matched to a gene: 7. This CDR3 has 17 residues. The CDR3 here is CASSVALAGGPGETQYF. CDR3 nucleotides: TGTGCCAGCAGCGTAGCACTAGCGGGAGGCCCAGGAGAGACCCAGTACTTC. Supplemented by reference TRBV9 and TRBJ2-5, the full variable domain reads DSGVTQTPKHLITATGQRVTLRCSPRSGDLSVYWYQQSLDQGLQFLIQYYNGEERAKGNILERFSAQQFPDLHSELNLSSLELGDSALYFCASSVALAGGPGETQYFGPGTRLLVL.

CDR3 coding DNA: TGTGCCAGCAGCTCAAACGAGGACAGCGAGCCAGATACGCAGTATTTT. It specifies CASSSNEDSEPDTQYF. The V call is TRBV5-5, the J call TRBJ2-3; D is possibly TRBD1 (6 bases). In germline, CDR1 is SGHKS, CDR2 YYEKEE (reference sequence). The CDR3 contains 16 residues. The V end lost 3 bases, the J end lost 4 bases, and 18 bases lay between the germline ends.

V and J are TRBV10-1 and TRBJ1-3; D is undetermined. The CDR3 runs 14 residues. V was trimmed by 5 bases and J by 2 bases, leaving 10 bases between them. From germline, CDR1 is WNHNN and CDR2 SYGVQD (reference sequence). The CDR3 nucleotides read TGCGCCAGCAGTCGCCGTGCAACTGGAAACACCATATATTTT. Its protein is CASSRRATGNTIYF.